The source of this T cell receptor beta chain is a study of blood T cell repertoires in COVID-19. In the study overall: The United States, Italy and Spain were the sources of the acute and convalescent COVID-19 samples.

Produced via immunoSEQ multiplex PCR; TCRdb's table is partial and in-frame only. The sample yields 130,000 to 150,000 clones, approximately 88% seen once. This clone was observed a single time. This CDR3 has 13 residues. The V gene's germline CDR1 is MNHEY and CDR2 SVGAGI. The ends were cut back, 8 bases at V and 6 bases at J, with 16 bases in the middle. This chain uses TRBV6-5 with TRBJ1-2, with TRBD1 as a possible D gene (6 bases). This receptor was obtained from a woman aged 45-60 years with acute or convalescent COVID-19. The sequenced material came from peripheral blood. DNA for the CDR3: TGTGCCAGCTCCGGACAGTTCGGAGATGGCTACACCTTC. Protein product: CASSGQFGDGYTF.